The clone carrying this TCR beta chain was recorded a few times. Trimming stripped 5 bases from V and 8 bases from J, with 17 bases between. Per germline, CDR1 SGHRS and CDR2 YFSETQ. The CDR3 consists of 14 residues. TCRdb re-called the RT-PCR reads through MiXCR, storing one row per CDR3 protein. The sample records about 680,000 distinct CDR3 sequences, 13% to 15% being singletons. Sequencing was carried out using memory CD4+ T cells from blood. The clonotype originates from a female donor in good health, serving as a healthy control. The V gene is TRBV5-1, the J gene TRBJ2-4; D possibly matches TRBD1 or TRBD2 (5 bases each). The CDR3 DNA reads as TGCGCCAGCAGTTTAGAGGGGTCGGCGGACATTCAGTACTTC. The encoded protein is CASSLEGSADIQYF.